This TCR beta chain appears in the sequencing data of a study of blood T cell repertoires in COVID-19. Study as a whole: Both acute and convalescent COVID-19 samples were obtained from the United States, Italy and Spain.

Per the original data handling: Reference gene primer amplification in the assay estimated nucleated cell counts. Repertoires were generated with immunoSEQ multiplex PCR, while TCRdb's copy carries only in-frame clones and drops some. V, J and clone size are taken as reported in that table, and D and trimming were inferred from the DNA itself. The sample shows 55,000 to 70,000 clones, 87% of them seen only once. V dropped 6 bases and J dropped 3; count of bases not matched to a gene: 16. The CDR3 has 19 residues. CDR1 is KGHSH, CDR2 LQKENI, per germline. J is TRBJ2-1 and V is TRBV18; 11 bases are a match to TRBD2. This receptor was obtained from a woman aged 18-29 years with acute or convalescent COVID-19. Specimen: peripheral blood. CDR3 DNA sequence: TGTGCCAGCTCTCCAAACTATGTTAGCGGGAGGGCCTTCTACAATGAGCAGTTCTTC. Protein sequence: CASSPNYVSGRAFYNEQFF.